These 12 T cell receptor beta chains originate from one sample sequenced in a study of cytomegalovirus exposure and HLA in healthy donors (dated by TCRdb to 2016 to 2017). The library was obtained by the immunoSEQ multiplex PCR assay. The multiplex PCR relied on a mix of 60 forward primers for TCR Vbeta segments and 13 reverse primers for TCR Jbeta segments. The source is immuneACCESS, and TCRdb retained only in-frame sequences with V and J called. Part of the clones is not carried over; for the studies checked, unresolved V genes explain less than half of this, and the remainder is unexplained. This sample comprises about 150,000 clones, roughly 90% of them detected only once. The leading ten clones occupy roughly 0.5% of the sample. The specimen sequenced was PBMCs. Every receptor here comes from a woman aged 40-49 years in good health and CMV-seronegative.

The chain links TRBV11-3 to TRBJ1-3; no firm D call. The CDR3 runs to 11 residues. CDR1 is SGHNT, CDR2 YENEEA, per germline. V lost 4 bases to trimming and J lost 10 bases, with 8 bases between them. The CDR3 loop reads CASSSYLTIYF. CDR3 DNA: TGTGCCAGCAGCTCCTATCTTACCATATATTTT.

The gene calls are TRBV6-5 and TRBJ2-7; 9 bases agree with TRBD2. J gave up 1 base and V 5 bases, and 3 bases lay outside the gene matches. The germline CDR1 and CDR2 sequences are MNHEY and SVGAGI. This CDR3 contains 14 residues. The CDR3 spells CASSKAGGSYEQYF. The CDR3 region has the DNA TGTGCCAGCAGTAAAGCGGGAGGTTCCTACGAGCAGTACTTC.

V gene TRBV9 combines with J gene TRBJ2-5; 8 nucleotides match TRBD2. J gave up 5 bases and V 0 bases, and 3 bases lay outside the gene matches. Germline loops: CDR1 SGDLS, CDR2 YYNGEE. CDR3 length: 14 amino acids. CDR3: CASSVAGGIETQYF. The CDR3 nucleotides are TGTGCCAGCAGCGTAGCGGGGGGGATTGAGACCCAGTACTTC.

V usage is TRBV5-4 and J usage is TRBJ2-3, with D possibly TRBD2 on 6 matching bases. The CDR3 loop spans 14 amino acids. Looked up from germline, CDR1 is SGHNT and CDR2 is YYREEE (reference sequence). V was pared by 0 bases and J by 3 bases, with 8 bases between. DNA for the CDR3: TGTGCCAGCAGCTTGGAGGGACTGACAGATACGCAGTATTTT. Residues: CASSLEGLTDTQYF.

The V gene is TRBV29-1, the J gene TRBJ2-1; perhaps TRBD1 as D (6 bases). V was trimmed by 6 bases and J by 6 bases, leaving 12 bases between them. CDR3 length equals 12 residues. The germline gives CDR1 SQVTM, CDR2 ANQGSEA. CDR3 sequence reads: CSVTRGINEQFF. In nucleotides, the CDR3 is TGCAGCGTCACCAGGGGAATCAATGAGCAGTTCTTC.

This chain uses TRBV5-4 with TRBJ2-1; 12 bases align to TRBD2. The ends lost 2 bases at V and 9 bases at J; junction bases unmatched: 9. The germline gives CDR1 SGHNT, CDR2 YYREEE (reference sequence). This CDR3 is 16 amino acids long. The CDR3 nucleotides are TGTGCCAGCAGCTTTAGACTAGCGGGAGAAAGGGCTGAGCAGTTCTTC. Protein: CASSFRLAGERAEQFF.

The chain joins TRBV2 to TRBJ2-4, with D unresolved. The CDR3 totals 16 residues. Germline CDR1 and CDR2: SNHLY and FYNNEI. V was shortened by 2 bases and J by 2 bases, with 13 bases between the two germline ends. CDR3 in amino acids: CASSEFLKSSKNIQYF. The CDR3 DNA follows: TGTGCCAGCAGTGAATTCCTTAAATCTTCCAAAAACATTCAGTACTTC.

This chain joins TRBV7-9 and TRBJ2-7; 12 bases match TRBD1. The V gene end was trimmed by 5 bases and the J gene end by 2 bases; junction bases not matched to a gene: 7. Germline V CDR1 and CDR2: SEHNR, FQNEAQ (reference sequence). This CDR3 spans 16 amino acids. CDR3 loop: CASSKPGQGATYEQYF. DNA of the CDR3: TGTGCCAGCAGCAAACCGGGACAGGGGGCGACCTACGAGCAGTACTTC.

The chain links TRBV5-4 to TRBJ2-3, with TRBD2 matching 11 bases. This CDR3 region has 16 residues. CDR1 is SGHNT, CDR2 YYREEE, per germline (reference sequence). The V and J ends lost 3 bases and 2 bases, in that order; junction bases with no gene match: 5. For the CDR3, the DNA is TGTGCCAGCAGCTCGATTAGCGGGAGGGACACAGATACGCAGTATTTT. Translated, it gives CASSSISGRDTDTQYF. The full variable domain, completed using reference TRBV5-4 and TRBJ2-3, is ETGVTQSPTHLIKTRGQQVTLRCSSQSGHNTVSWYQQALGQGPQFIFQYYREEENGRGNFPPRFSGLQFPNYSSELNVNALELDDSALYLCASSSISGRDTDTQYFGPGTRLTVL.

The genes are TRBV5-6 and TRBJ2-5; TRBD2 matches at 7 bases. This CDR3 region has 17 residues. The germline CDR1 and CDR2 sequences are SGHDT and YYEEEE. V dropped 4 bases and J dropped 1; count of bases not matched to a gene: 13. The CDR3, as DNA: TGTGCCAGCAGCCCCTCAACGGGACTACCAAGCCAAGAGACCCAGTACTTC. This encodes CASSPSTGLPSQETQYF.

The chain employs TRBV4-2 and TRBJ2-3, with TRBD2 matching over 11 bases. The CDR3 runs 18 residues. Trimming took 3 bases from V and 2 from J; bases not matched to a gene: 10. CDR1 and CDR2 from the germline V gene are LGHNA and YNFKEQ. The CDR3 spells CASSHYPGLAEATDTQYF. The CDR3 DNA follows: TGTGCCAGCAGCCACTACCCGGGACTAGCGGAGGCCACAGATACGCAGTATTTT.

The J gene is TRBJ2-3, the V gene TRBV10-3; no reliable D call. With 3 bases removed from V and 1 base from J, the gap between germline ends came to 5 bases. This CDR3 contains 13 residues. The germline CDR1 and CDR2 sequences are ENHRY and SYGVKD. The CDR3 is CAISDLGTDTQYF. In DNA form, the CDR3 reads TGTGCCATCAGTGACCTAGGCACAGATACGCAGTATTTT.